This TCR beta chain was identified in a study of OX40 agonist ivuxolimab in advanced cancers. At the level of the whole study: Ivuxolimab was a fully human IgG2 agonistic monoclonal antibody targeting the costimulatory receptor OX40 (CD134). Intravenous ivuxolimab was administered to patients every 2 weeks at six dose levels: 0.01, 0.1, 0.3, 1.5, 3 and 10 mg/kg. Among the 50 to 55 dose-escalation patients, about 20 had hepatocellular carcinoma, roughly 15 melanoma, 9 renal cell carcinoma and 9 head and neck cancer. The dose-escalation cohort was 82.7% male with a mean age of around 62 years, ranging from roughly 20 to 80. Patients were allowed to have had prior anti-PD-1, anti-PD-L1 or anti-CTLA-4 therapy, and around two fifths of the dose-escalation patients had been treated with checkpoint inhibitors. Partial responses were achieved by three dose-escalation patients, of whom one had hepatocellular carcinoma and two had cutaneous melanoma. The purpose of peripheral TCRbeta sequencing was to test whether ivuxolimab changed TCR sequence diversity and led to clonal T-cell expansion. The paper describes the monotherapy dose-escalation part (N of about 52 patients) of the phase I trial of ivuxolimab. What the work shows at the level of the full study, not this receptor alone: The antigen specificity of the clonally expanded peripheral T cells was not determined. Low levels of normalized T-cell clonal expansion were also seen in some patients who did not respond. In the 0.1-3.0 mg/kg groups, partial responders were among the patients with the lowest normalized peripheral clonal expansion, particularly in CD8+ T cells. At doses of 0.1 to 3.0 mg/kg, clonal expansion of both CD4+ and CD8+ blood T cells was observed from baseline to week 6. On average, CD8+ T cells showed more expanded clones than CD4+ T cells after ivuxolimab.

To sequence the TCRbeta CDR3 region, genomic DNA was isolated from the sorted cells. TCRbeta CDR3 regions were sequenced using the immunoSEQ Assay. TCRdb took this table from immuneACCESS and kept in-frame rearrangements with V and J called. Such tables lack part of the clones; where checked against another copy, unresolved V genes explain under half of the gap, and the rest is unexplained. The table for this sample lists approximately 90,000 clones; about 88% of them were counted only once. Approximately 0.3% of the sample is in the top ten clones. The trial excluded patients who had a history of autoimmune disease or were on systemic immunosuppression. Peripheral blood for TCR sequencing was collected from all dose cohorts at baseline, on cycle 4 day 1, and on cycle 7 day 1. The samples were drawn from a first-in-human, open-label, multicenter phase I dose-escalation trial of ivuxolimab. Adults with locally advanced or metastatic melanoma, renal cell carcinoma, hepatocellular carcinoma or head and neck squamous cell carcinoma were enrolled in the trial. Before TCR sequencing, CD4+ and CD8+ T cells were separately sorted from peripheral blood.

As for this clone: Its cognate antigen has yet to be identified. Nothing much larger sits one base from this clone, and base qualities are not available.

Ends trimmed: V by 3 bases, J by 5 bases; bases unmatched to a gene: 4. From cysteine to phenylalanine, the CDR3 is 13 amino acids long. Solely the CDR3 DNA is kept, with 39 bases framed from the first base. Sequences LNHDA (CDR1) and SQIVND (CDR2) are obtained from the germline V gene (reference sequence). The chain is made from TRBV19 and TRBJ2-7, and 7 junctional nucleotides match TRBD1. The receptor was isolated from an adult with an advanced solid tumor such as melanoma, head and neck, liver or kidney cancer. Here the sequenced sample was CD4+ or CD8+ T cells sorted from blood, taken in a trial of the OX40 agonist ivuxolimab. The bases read TGTGCCAGTAGTATCGACAGGGTCGACGAGCAGTACTTC. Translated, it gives CASSIDRVDEQYF.